This T cell receptor beta chain comes out of a study of T-cell memory formation after mild COVID-19. Whole-study context: TCR clusters were mostly donor specific.

Study-wide results and limits: Clones contracting over day 15 to 85 were CD4/CD8 balanced, with later expanders leaning CD4+. Second-wave clones that peaked on day 37 lacked confirmed SARS-CoV-2 specificity.

TCRdb passed the 5' RACE reads through MiXCR, listing each CDR3 protein once. The repertoire consists of 400,000 to 500,000 distinct CDR3 sequences, with about a sixth occurring once and the leading ten covering around a fifth. V was pared by 3 bases and J by 3 bases, with 12 bases between. The CDR3 consists of 14 residues. CDR1 and CDR2 (germline): MDHEN, SYDVKM. This clonotype has only a few counts. The antigen remains undetermined. The sample consisted of PBMCs or a T cell subset sorted from them (not recorded which). The receptor was isolated from a man in his late teens or twenties who had mild COVID-19 (a few samples of this study predate the infection). Cell type and time point are not known. V is TRBV28 and J is TRBJ2-7; D possibly corresponds to TRBD1 (6 bases). The CDR3 spells CASSLGAANYEQYV. The CDR3 region has the DNA TGTGCCAGCAGTTTGGGGGCCGCTAACTACGAGCAGTACGTC.